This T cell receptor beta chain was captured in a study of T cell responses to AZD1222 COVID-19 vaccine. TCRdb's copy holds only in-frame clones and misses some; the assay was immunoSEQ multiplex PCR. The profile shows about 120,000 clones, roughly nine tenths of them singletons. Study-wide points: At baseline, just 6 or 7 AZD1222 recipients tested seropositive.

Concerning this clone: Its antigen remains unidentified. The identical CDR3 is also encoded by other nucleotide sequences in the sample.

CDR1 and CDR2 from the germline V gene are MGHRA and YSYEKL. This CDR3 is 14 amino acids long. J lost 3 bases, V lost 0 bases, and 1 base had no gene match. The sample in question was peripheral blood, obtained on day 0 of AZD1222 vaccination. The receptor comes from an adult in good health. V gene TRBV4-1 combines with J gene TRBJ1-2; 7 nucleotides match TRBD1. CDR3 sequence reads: CASSQETGDYGYTF. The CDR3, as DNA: TGCGCCAGCAGCCAAGAAACAGGGGACTATGGCTACACCTTC.